The present entry profiles one T cell receptor beta chain with its context. Measured with immunoSEQ multiplex PCR; TCRdb has only the in-frame clones, and not every one. The repertoire holds under 85,000 clones, with over 75% as singletons. These data come from a study of blood T cell repertoires in COVID-19. The V gene lost 5 bases and the J gene lost 0 bases, with 13 bases spanning the gap. The CDR3 length is 15 residues. The germline V gene encodes CDR1 WNHNN and CDR2 SYGVQD (reference sequence). Sample: peripheral blood. The rearrangement joins TRBV10-1 to TRBJ1-1; D is unclear. The sequence derives from a human donor in a cohort sampled during active COVID-19. CDR3 nucleotide sequence: TGCGCCAGCAGTTATACGGGAGGGATGAACACTGAAGCTTTCTTT. It codes for CASSYTGGMNTEAFF.